What follows are 27 T cell receptor beta chains derived from one specimen sequenced in a study of blood T cell repertoires in COVID-19. Using immunoSEQ multiplex PCR, the repertoire was profiled, and TCRdb retains in-frame clones only, with some absent. The sample shows nearly 200,000 clones, 89% of them seen only once. The sequenced material came from PBMCs or T cells enriched from blood (not recorded which). The receptor set was obtained from a woman between 18 and 29 years old who had recovered from COVID-19.

This rearrangement joins TRBV12-5 to TRBJ2-5; TRBD2 agrees at 15 bases. V lost 5 bases to trimming and J lost 6 bases; unmatched junction nucleotides: 4. The CDR3 contains 15 residues. Looked up from germline, CDR1 is LGHNT and CDR2 is FRNRAP. The CDR3 nucleotides read TGTGCTAGTGGTCCCGGGACTAGCGGGGGGCAGACCCAGTACTTC. Translation: CASGPGTSGGQTQYF.

Only a few counts were recorded for this clone. The rearrangement joins TRBV9 to TRBJ2-7, with TRBD2 identical over 11 bases. V shed 7 bases, J shed 3 bases, and the junction held 6 bases outside the gene matches. CDR3 length: 14 amino acids. Germline assignment: CDR1 SGDLS and CDR2 YYNGEE. Here the CDR3 DNA reads TGTGCCAGCGCAGAAACTAGCGGGAGCTACGAGCAGTACTTC. It specifies CASAETSGSYEQYF. The complete variable domain, with remaining parts taken from reference TRBV9 and TRBJ2-7, reads DSGVTQTPKHLITATGQRVTLRCSPRSGDLSVYWYQQSLDQGLQFLIQYYNGEERAKGNILERFSAQQFPDLHSELNLSSLELGDSALYFCASAETSGSYEQYFGPGTRLTVT.

V is TRBV6-1 and J is TRBJ1-4; D is undetermined. The V end was cut by 2 bases, the J end by 7 bases, with 17 bases between. Germline CDR1 and CDR2: MNHNS and SASEGT. The length of the CDR3 is 16 residues. The CDR3 is CASSERVGGYGEKLFF. DNA of the CDR3: TGTGCCAGCAGTGAAAGGGTAGGAGGCTACGGTGAAAAACTGTTTTTT.

V and J are TRBV29-1 and TRBJ2-7, with 10 bases lining up with TRBD2. The CDR3 runs 15 residues. The J segment lost 0 bases and the V segment lost 6 bases, leaving 8 bases of the junction unmatched. The germline CDR1 and CDR2 sequences are SQVTM and ANQGSEA. The DNA of the CDR3 is TGCAGCGTGGCTACCGGGACTAGCGACTCCTACGAGCAGTACTTC. Encoded protein: CSVATGTSDSYEQYF.

This CDR3 is CASSYERGGAPEQYF. The CDR3 DNA reads TGCGCCAGCAGCTACGAACGGGGGGGGGCCCCCGAGCAGTACTTC. This rearrangement joins TRBV5-1 to TRBJ2-7; 8 nucleotides match TRBD2. This CDR3 has 15 amino acids. The germline gives CDR1 SGHRS, CDR2 YFSETQ. The V and J ends lost 3 bases and 6 bases, in that order; junction bases with no gene match: 11.

The rearrangement joins TRBV5-4 to TRBJ1-6; 8 bases are a match to TRBD1. V trimming: 2 bases; J trimming: 7 bases; junction bases outside the gene matches: 14. CDR3 size: 18 residues. Germline V gene sequence: CDR1 SGHNT, CDR2 YYREEE (reference sequence). The CDR3 region is CASSFSLDWTGRNSPLHF. The CDR3 region has the DNA TGTGCCAGCAGCTTCTCCCTTGACTGGACAGGGAGGAATTCACCCCTCCACTTT.

The chain links TRBV3-1 (or the pseudogene TRBV3-2) to TRBJ1-1; no firm D call. This CDR3 region has 16 residues. Germline CDR1 and CDR2: LGHDT and YNNKEL (reference sequence). V was clipped by 4 bases and J by 4 bases, with 19 bases between them. Here the CDR3 DNA reads TGTGCCAGCAGCCCGGGTTCGACGGGAATTCGCACTGAAGCTTTCTTT. Protein sequence: CASSPGSTGIRTEAFF.

The V gene is TRBV11-2, the J gene TRBJ1-2, with D unclear. This CDR3 spans 18 amino acids. Trimming took off 4 bases at V and 8 bases at J, with 29 bases between the two ends. The germline CDR1 and CDR2 sequences are SGHAT and FQNNGV. The CDR3 nucleotides read TGTGCCAGCAGCTCCGCCCGCGCCTTGGTAGGCCGCGGAGGAGGCTACACCTTC. Translated: CASSSARALVGRGGGYTF.

This chain uses TRBV30 with TRBJ2-3; the match to TRBD2 covers 8 bases. The CDR3 runs to 13 residues. V shed 6 bases and J 1 base; nucleotides not matched to a gene: 3. Per germline, CDR1 GTSNPN and CDR2 SVGIG (reference sequence). The DNA of the CDR3 is TGTGCCTGTTCGGGAGGGGGCACAGATACGCAGTATTTT. As protein: CACSGGGTDTQYF.

The CDR3, as DNA: TGTGCCTGGAGGGCCCCGGGACAGGCCGCTTTCGGCTACACCTTC. Encoded protein: CAWRAPGQAAFGYTF. The chain couples TRBV30 to TRBJ1-2; 8 nucleotides agree with TRBD1. The V gene's germline CDR1 is GTSNPN and CDR2 SVGIG (reference sequence). CDR3 length equals 15 residues. Trimming removed 3 bases from V and 8 bases from J; junction bases left unmatched: 14.

This rearrangement joins TRBV19 to TRBJ1-5; D ambiguous. Germline CDR1 and CDR2: LNHDA and SQIVND (reference sequence). Trimming stripped 3 bases from V and 2 bases from J, with 8 bases between. The CDR3 runs to 14 residues. CDR3 region: CASSMWSGNQPQHF. Written as DNA, the CDR3 is TGTGCCAGTAGTATGTGGAGCGGCAATCAGCCCCAGCATTTT.

The chain has TRBV27 and TRBJ1-2; perhaps TRBD1 as D (6 bases). The CDR3 is 14 residues long. Per the germline V gene, CDR1 is MNHEY and CDR2 is SMNVEV (reference sequence). Deletions cut 5 bases from V and 2 bases from J, with 12 bases between. CDR3 nucleotides: TGTGCCAGCAGTCCGCCAGGGGTAAACTATGGCTACACCTTC. Protein: CASSPPGVNYGYTF.

The chain uses TRBV2 and TRBJ1-5, with unresolved D. The germline V and J ends were trimmed by 4 bases and 1 base, with 2 bases remaining between them. Per germline, CDR1 SNHLY and CDR2 FYNNEI. This CDR3 spans 12 amino acids. CDR3 sequence reads: CASSASNQPQHF. The CDR3 DNA is TGTGCCAGCAGTGCGAGCAATCAGCCCCAGCATTTT.

This chain connects TRBV9 to TRBJ1-3; 7 bases map to TRBD1. The CDR3 spans 15 residues. Trimming cost V 3 bases and J 1 base; bases outside gene matches: 4. Germline V lookup: CDR1 SGDLS, CDR2 YYNGEE. CDR3 in DNA: TGTGCCAGCAGCGAACTCAGGGGGTCTGGAAACACCATATATTTT. This sequence encodes CASSELRGSGNTIYF.

This clone was detected only once. The chain couples TRBV7-6 to TRBJ1-3; no clear D. From germline, CDR1 is SGHVS and CDR2 FNYEAQ. Trimming cost V 1 base and J 6 bases, with 13 bases left between them. The CDR3 extends over 15 amino acids. CDR3 sequence reads: CASSLGAQAANTIYF. DNA of the CDR3: TGTGCCAGCAGCTTAGGTGCCCAAGCGGCAAACACCATATATTTT.

The CDR3 DNA reads TGTGCCAGCAGTTCGGGGACAGGGGCCGCCTATACGCAGTATTTT. Residues: CASSSGTGAAYTQYF. The J gene is TRBJ2-3, the V gene TRBV28, with 10 bases fitting TRBD1. The V gene end was trimmed by 4 bases and the J gene end by 7 bases; junction bases not matched to a gene: 8. Per germline, CDR1 MDHEN and CDR2 SYDVKM. The CDR3 is 15 amino acids.

Here the CDR3 reads CASRGTREKAFF. The CDR3 nucleotides read TGTGCCAGCAGAGGGACTAGGGAGAAAGCTTTCTTT. The chain uses TRBV12-3 or TRBV12-4 and TRBJ1-1, with D perhaps TRBD1 (5 bases). The CDR3 is 12 residues long. Trimming pared 6 bases from V and 9 bases from J, leaving 14 bases between.

The rearrangement joins TRBV4-1 to TRBJ2-2; 10 bases are a match to TRBD2. Looked up from germline, CDR1 is MGHRA and CDR2 is YSYEKL. Trimming cost V 4 bases and J 0 bases; bases outside gene matches: 2. CDR3 length: 16 residues. The CDR3 DNA is TGCGCCAGCAGCCTACTAGCGGGGTCGAACACCGGGGAGCTGTTTTTT. Translating gives CASSLLAGSNTGELFF.

The rearrangement joins TRBV21-1 to TRBJ1-2; TRBD1 was called by the table and not checked on the DNA. TRBV21-1 is a pseudogene. This CDR3 spans 14 amino acids. The CDR3 reads CAIQTGIVNYGYTF. The CDR3 DNA reads TGTGCCATTCAGACAGGGATAGTTAACTATGGCTACACCTTC.

The J gene is TRBJ2-7, the V gene TRBV27, with a possible D match to TRBD1 (5 bases). Germline values: CDR1 MNHEY, CDR2 SMNVEV (reference sequence). Trimming stripped 3 bases from V and 9 bases from J, with 12 bases between. This CDR3 is 12 amino acids long. CDR3 sequence: CASSFQGSGQYF. CDR3 in DNA: TGTGCCAGCAGTTTTCAGGGTTCGGGGCAGTACTTC.

This chain joins TRBV6-5 and TRBJ1-4; 8 bases agree with TRBD1. The germline gives CDR1 MNHEY, CDR2 SVGAGI. V shed 5 bases and J 8 bases; nucleotides not matched to a gene: 10. The CDR3 length is 15 residues. The DNA for the CDR3 is TGTGCCAGCAGTAGCGGACAGGGCGGTGAGGAAAAACTGTTTTTT. Its protein is CASSSGQGGEEKLFF.

The V call is TRBV12-3 or TRBV12-4, the J call TRBJ1-6; D might be TRBD1 (5 bases). The CDR3 has 12 residues. Trimming took off 3 bases at V and 11 bases at J, with 8 bases between the two ends. The CDR3 DNA reads as TGTGCCAGCAGTTTTGCCAGGGCACCCCTCCACTTT. This gives the protein CASSFARAPLHF.

V usage is TRBV5-1 and J usage is TRBJ2-1; 10 bases map to TRBD2. The V and J ends lost 0 bases and 12 bases, in that order; junction bases with no gene match: 9. CDR3 size: 15 residues. Germline loops: CDR1 SGHRS, CDR2 YFSETQ. CDR3 protein: CASSLGERGGLWQFF. CDR3 nucleotides: TGCGCCAGCAGCTTGGGCGAGCGGGGGGGCCTCTGGCAGTTCTTC.

This clone was recorded a few times. The chain employs TRBV5-1 and TRBJ1-1; D possibly corresponds to TRBD1 (6 bases). Germline CDR1 SGHRS, CDR2 YFSETQ. The V end lost 4 bases, the J end lost 7 bases, and 26 bases lay between the germline ends. The CDR3 is 17 residues long. The CDR3 protein is CASSPHGTSDRPFEAFF. The CDR3 DNA is TGCGCCAGCAGCCCACACGGGACATCGGACCGACCTTTTGAAGCTTTCTTT.

The chain links TRBV27 to TRBJ2-1, with 7 bases that match TRBD1. V trimming: 4 bases; J trimming: 0 bases; junction bases outside the gene matches: 12. Germline CDR1 reads MNHEY; CDR2 reads SMNVEV (reference sequence). CDR3 length: 18 residues. The DNA of the CDR3 is TGTGCCAGCAGTTATCAGACAGGGCTCAATAGCTCCTACAATGAGCAGTTCTTC. Translation gives CASSYQTGLNSSYNEQFF.

This clone occurred a few times. This chain uses TRBV19 with TRBJ2-1; TRBD2 matches at 15 bases. Trimming took 4 bases from V and 9 from J; bases not matched to a gene: 7. This CDR3 comprises 16 residues. Looked up from germline, CDR1 is LNHDA and CDR2 is SQIVND (reference sequence). The CDR3 spells CASSSGTSGGLGEQFF. In DNA, the CDR3 is TGTGCCAGTAGTAGTGGGACTAGCGGGGGGCTCGGTGAGCAGTTCTTC.

This rearrangement joins TRBV7-2 to TRBJ1-1; tentative D call: TRBD1 (5 bases). CDR3 length: 13 residues. Trimming shortened V by 6 bases and J by 2 bases, and 10 bases separated the two germline ends. Germline lookup yields CDR1 SGHTA and CDR2 FQGNSA. The CDR3 loop is CASRRQLNTEAFF. The CDR3 DNA reads as TGTGCCAGCAGACGACAGCTAAACACTGAAGCTTTCTTT.